Below are 5 T cell receptor beta chains sequenced from a single sample in a study of cytomegalovirus exposure and HLA in healthy donors. 13 Jbeta primers and 60 Vbeta primers were used for the PCR. The data were produced by immunoSEQ multiplex PCR, yet TCRdb's version contains in-frame clones alone and is incomplete. The sample includes 180,000 or so clones, 75% to 85% of them seen just once. Sequencing was performed on PBMCs. These receptors were collected from a female donor in good health and CMV-seronegative.

The rearrangement joins TRBV11-3 to TRBJ2-1, with TRBD2 matching 9 bases. The V gene end was trimmed by 5 bases and the J gene end by 7 bases; junction bases not matched to a gene: 9. The CDR3 is 15 residues long. Germline V lookup: CDR1 SGHNT, CDR2 YENEEA. The CDR3 nucleotides are TGTGCCAGCAGCCGCAACCGCGGGGGGGCAAATGAGCAGTTCTTC. Translated, it gives CASSRNRGGANEQFF.

Of note for this clone: A read error may produce the germline difference seen at one junction end. The chain combines TRBV19 with TRBJ2-6, with D possibly TRBD1 on 6 matching bases. Germline V CDR1 and CDR2: LNHDA, SQIVND (reference sequence). The CDR3 is 18 amino acids. The CDR3 region is CASSIGTAPLSGANGLTF. The CDR3 DNA reads TGTGCCAGTAGTATAGGGACAGCTCCGCTCTCTGGGGCCAACGGCCTGACTTTC.

The chain combines TRBV28 with TRBJ1-3; D call uncertain. Germline CDR1 and CDR2: MDHEN and SYDVKM. The CDR3 runs to 14 residues. Trimming removed 6 bases from V and 0 bases from J, with 9 bases in between. CDR3 protein: CASREQSSGNTIYF. As DNA, the CDR3 is TGTGCCAGCAGAGAACAGAGCTCTGGAAACACCATATATTTT.

The V call is TRBV6-5, the J call TRBJ1-3, with TRBD1 matching over 7 bases. The trim removed 5 bases at V and 3 bases at J, leaving 4 bases unmatched. Germline-derived CDR1 and CDR2 are MNHEY and SVGAGI. The CDR3 is made up of 14 amino acids. The CDR3 protein is CASSPDRDGNTIYF. Here the CDR3 DNA reads TGTGCCAGCAGTCCCGACAGGGATGGAAACACCATATATTTT.

In this sample, this clone turned up a few times. J is TRBJ2-2 and V is TRBV19, with TRBD1 matching 7 bases. Per germline, CDR1 LNHDA and CDR2 SQIVND (reference sequence). The ends lost 4 bases at V and 3 bases at J; junction bases unmatched: 5. CDR3 size: 15 residues. The CDR3 DNA reads TGTGCCAGTAGTAGACAGGGCCTGCACACCGGGGAGCTGTTTTTT. Encoded protein: CASSRQGLHTGELFF.